This T cell receptor (beta chain) was profiled in a study of CD8+CD57+ T cells in acquired aplastic anemia. Study observations and caveats: Patients and controls were found to share about 31 CD8+ CDR3 sequences.

As regards this clonotype: Its antigen remains unknown.

This CDR3 is 13 amino acids long. From germline, CDR1 is SNHLY and CDR2 FYNNEI. Trimming took 7 bases from V and 2 from J, leaving 11 bases between them. Genomic DNA provided the template from which TCR beta VDJ and CDR3 profiles were obtained. TCRdb called the reads again in MiXCR, with one record for every CDR3 protein. Found here are around 200,000 distinct CDR3 sequences, 60% to 65% of them singletons; the top ten hold 25% to 30%. The chain uses TRBV2 and TRBJ2-5, with D tentatively TRBD2 (5 bases). The clonotype comes from a human donor in good health. The sequencing sample was made of sorted CD4+, CD8+, or CD8+CD57+ T cells (not recorded which) from PBMCs. CDR3 protein: CASTPRAQETQYF. CDR3 DNA: TGTGCCAGCACCCCGAGGGCTCAAGAGACCCAGTACTTC.